This T cell receptor beta chain was documented in a study of T cells and Merkel cell carcinoma outcomes. Generated by immunoSEQ multiplex PCR, the TCRdb table keeps only in-frame clones and is missing some. The sample contains more than 6,000 clones, about 90% of which appear only once. Unmatched junction bases numbered 5, after V lost 1 base and J lost 6 bases. The CDR3 runs 14 residues. The germline V gene has CDR1 SEHNR and CDR2 FQNEAQ (reference sequence). The source material was tumor tissue from Merkel cell carcinoma. This sequence was found in a human donor with Merkel cell carcinoma. This sequence joins TRBV7-9 and TRBJ1-1; TRBD1 aligns across 7 bases. In DNA, the CDR3 is TGTGCCAGCAGCTTAGGTGACAGGGTCGCTGAAGCTTTCTTT. It translates to CASSLGDRVAEAFF.